Included here is one TCR beta chain sequence, with context. The data derive from a study of T cell responses to AZD1222 COVID-19 vaccine. This CDR3 comprises 15 residues. Trimming shortened V by 2 bases and J by 1 base, and 12 bases separated the two germline ends. The germline V gene encodes CDR1 SGDLS and CDR2 YYNGEE. Some clones are missing from TCRdb's copy, which holds only in-frame ones; the method was immunoSEQ multiplex PCR. The sample contains about 88,000 clones, approximately 90% of which appear only once. The chain has TRBV9 and TRBJ1-1; possible D gene TRBD1, 5 bases. The sequence came from an adult who received the AZD1222 COVID-19 vaccine. This material consisted of peripheral blood, taken 28 days after the second AZD1222 dose. CDR3: CASSVGTVQNTEAFF. CDR3 bases: TGTGCCAGCAGCGTCGGGACCGTGCAGAACACTGAAGCTTTCTTT.